This TCR beta chain was documented in a study of cytomegalovirus exposure and HLA in healthy donors. Study overall: A subsequent analysis stated that the 120 or so validation repertoires were run on the same platform as the roughly 670 first-cohort repertoires. Findings of the study overall: Most TCR sequences showed up rarely, but some public TCRs showed up in many donors.

CDR1 and CDR2 from the germline V gene are SGHVS and FNYEAQ. The CDR3 length is 16 residues. About this clone itself: Its target is unknown. An end of the junction does not agree with germline; a read error may underlie this.

TCRdb's copy holds only in-frame clones and misses some; the assay was immunoSEQ multiplex PCR. Among more than 95,000 clones listed, 75% to 90% were seen once. The donors were part of the validation cohort, which consisted of under 150 subjects and was separate from the first cohort of 666 subjects. The rearrangement links TRBV7-6 to TRBJ2-6, with D perhaps TRBD2 (5 bases). This TCR was recovered from a woman aged 18-35 years in good health and CMV-seronegative. The sample was PBMCs. This CDR3 reads CVSSFSSGSGANVLTF. CDR3 DNA: TGTGTCAGCAGCTTCTCAAGCGGCTCTGGGGCCAACGTCCTGACTTTC.